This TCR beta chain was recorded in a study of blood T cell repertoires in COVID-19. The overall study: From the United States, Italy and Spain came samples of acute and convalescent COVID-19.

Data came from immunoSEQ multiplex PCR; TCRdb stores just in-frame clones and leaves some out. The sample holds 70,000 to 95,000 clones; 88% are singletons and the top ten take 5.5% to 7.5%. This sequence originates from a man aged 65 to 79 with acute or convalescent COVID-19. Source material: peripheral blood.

The CDR3 coding sequence is TGTGCCAGCACAAAGACAGGGGAGGGCTATGGCTACACCTTC. It specifies CASTKTGEGYGYTF. This chain connects TRBV6-6 to TRBJ1-2, with 8 bases that match TRBD1. The junction had 8 bases not matched to a gene; V was cut back by 7 bases and J by 4 bases. CDR1 is MNHNY and CDR2 is SVGAGI in the germline V gene (reference sequence). The CDR3 loop spans 14 amino acids.